This section outlines one T cell receptor (beta chain) sequence together with its context. The junction departs from the called germline gene at one end, perhaps through a read error. A J-beta primer mix and a sample-barcoded 5' primer were used in a second PCR of roughly 6 to 12 cycles. Each TCR beta cDNA got a 12-nucleotide random molecular identifier. TCRdb fed the 5' RACE reads into MiXCR, producing one record per CDR3 protein. In the table there are approximately 680,000 distinct CDR3 sequences, roughly 32% of which are singletons. The CDR3 is 14 residues long. Germline V lookup: CDR1 MNHEY, CDR2 SMNVEV (reference sequence). Peripheral blood from each donor was collected in a volume of about 10 milliliters. The entry originates in a study of blood T cells in healthy people across ages.

Sample: blood. The clonotype was recovered from an elderly woman in good health. The V and J genes are TRBV27 and TRBJ1-1, with a possible D match to TRBD1 (5 bases). CDR3 amino acids: CASRFRGLWTEAFF. The CDR3 bases are TGTGCCAGCCGTTTTCGGGGGTTGTGGACTGAAGCTTTCTTT.